Listed below are T cell receptor beta chains from one sample, sequenced in a study of human T cells and chemical hapten exposure. MiXCR was run by TCRdb on the RACE reads, yielding one entry per CDR3 protein. The sample holds around 300,000 distinct CDR3 sequences, around 6.9% seen once. The input for sequencing was whole blood, taken in connection with sensitization to the hapten diphenylcyclopropenone (DPC). The receptors were gathered from a woman aged 18-35 years with alopecia areata. Some clones in this sample may be carry-over from other donors' samples. Both conserved end residues are part of each CDR3. The D gene is left open where the match is weak. The size entry is marked missing in some rows and otherwise reads once, few, many or a size class.

DNA,CDR3,V,D,length,size,J
TGCAGTGCTCTCAGAAGGGGTGAAGCTTTCTTT,CSALRRGEAFF,TRBV20-1,.,11,.,TRBJ1-1
TGCAGTGCTACACCACTATTTACAGGGTGGGGCGAGCAGTACTTC,CSATPLFTGWGEQYF,TRBV20-1,.,15,many,TRBJ2-7
TGCGCCAGCAGCCAAGACCCCAGAGCTAGTCTAGAAAAACTGTTTTTT,CASSQDPRASLEKLFF,TRBV4-1,.,16,.,TRBJ1-4
TGTGCCATCAGTGTACAGGGCAATGAGCAGTTCTTC,CAISVQGNEQFF,TRBV10-3,.,12,.,TRBJ2-1
TGTGCCAGCAGTTTAGAGCCGGGGGCCCAGCATTTT,CASSLEPGAQHF,TRBV28,.,12,.,TRBJ1-5
TGCGCCAGCAGCTTGGGCGGGTCCAACGTCCTGACTTTC,CASSLGGSNVLTF,TRBV5-1,.,13,few,TRBJ2-6
TGTGCCAGCAGCTTTATCCGAAACAAGCCGCCAAAGACCCAGTACTTC,CASSFIRNKPPKTQYF,TRBV5-6,.,16,few,TRBJ2-5
TGTGCCAGCAGCGACGGCGATAGCACAGATACGCAGTATTTT,CASSDGDSTDTQYF,TRBV6-4,.,14,.,TRBJ2-3
TGCAGCGTCGAGGGAGGGCCCTATGGCTACACCTTC,CSVEGGPYGYTF,TRBV29-1,.,12,many,TRBJ1-2
TGTGCCAGCAGCCAGTTTGGGGCCGGGGAGCTGTTTTTT,CASSQFGAGELFF,TRBV3-1,.,13,many,TRBJ2-2
TGCGCCAGCAGCCAAGGCCTCCTTTGGACTGAAGCTTTCTTT,CASSQGLLWTEAFF,TRBV4-3,.,14,few,TRBJ1-1
TGTGCCAGCAGCAATAGCGGGGGAAGTTCCGGGGAGCTGTTTTTT,CASSNSGGSSGELFF,TRBV7-3,TRBD2,15,many,TRBJ2-2
TGCGCCAGCAGGCCTAGGGACAGGCTAACCGGGGAGCTGTTTTTT,CASRPRDRLTGELFF,TRBV5-1,TRBD1,15,many,TRBJ2-2
TGCAGTGCCTATACTAACTATGGCTACACCTTC,CSAYTNYGYTF,TRBV20-1,.,11,many,TRBJ1-2
TGCAGTGCTAGAGATAGAAGATGGGCAGGGGGTGATCAGCCCCAGCATTTT,CSARDRRWAGGDQPQHF,TRBV20-1,TRBD1,17,few,TRBJ1-5
TGTGCCAGCAGCCTGGGGACTTTTAATAGCAATCAGCCCCAGCATTTT,CASSLGTFNSNQPQHF,TRBV12-3/TRBV12-4,.,16,few,TRBJ1-5
TGCAGTGCTAGGAGGCAGTACTACGAGCAGTACTTC,CSARRQYYEQYF,TRBV20-1,.,12,many,TRBJ2-7
TGCGCCAGCAGCCCCAAGTCACCCCAGGGTTATCTAGTCTCTGGGGCCAACGTCCTGACTTTC,CASSPKSPQGYLVSGANVLTF,TRBV4-3,.,21,many,TRBJ2-6
TGTGCCAGCAACCGCCAGAGCACAGATACGCAGTATTTT,CASNRQSTDTQYF,TRBV28,.,13,.,TRBJ2-3
TGCGCCAGCAGCCAAGAGCCTGAATACGAGCAGTACTTC,CASSQEPEYEQYF,TRBV4-3,.,13,few,TRBJ2-7
TGTGCCAGCAGGTACCTTGGGGGGAGCCAAGAGACCCAGTACTTC,CASRYLGGSQETQYF,TRBV7-2,.,15,few,TRBJ2-5
TGTGCCAGCAGTTACTCAGGGACCAACACTGAAGCTTTCTTT,CASSYSGTNTEAFF,TRBV6-6,.,14,.,TRBJ1-1
TGCGCCAGCAGCCAAGGGAGGGCAGGGGACATTGAAGCTTTCTTT,CASSQGRAGDIEAFF,TRBV4-1,.,15,many,TRBJ1-1
TGTGCCAGCAGTAGCCCAGCGGGGGGTACTAGCACAGATACGCAGTATTTT,CASSSPAGGTSTDTQYF,TRBV6-5,TRBD2,17,many,TRBJ2-3
TGTGCCAGCAGTTTCCAGGGCTCCTACAATGAGCAGTTCTTC,CASSFQGSYNEQFF,TRBV12-3/TRBV12-4,.,14,few,TRBJ2-1
TGTGCCAGCAGCCCGCTCCCGGGACAGGGCTCCACTGAAGCTTTCTTT,CASSPLPGQGSTEAFF,TRBV3-1,TRBD1,16,.,TRBJ1-1
TGCGCCAGCAGCCAAGATCGGGGGCTGCCCTACGAGCAGTACTTC,CASSQDRGLPYEQYF,TRBV4-3,.,15,.,TRBJ2-7
TGTGCCAGCTCACCACCGGAACGCAACACTGAAGCTTTCTTT,CASSPPERNTEAFF,TRBV18,.,14,.,TRBJ1-1
TGTGCCAGCAGTGACAGGAACTATGGCTACACCTTC,CASSDRNYGYTF,TRBV12-3/TRBV12-4,.,12,many,TRBJ1-2
TGTGCCAGCAGCCAAGATGTGGGGGGCACTGAAGCTTTCTTT,CASSQDVGGTEAFF,TRBV4-2,.,14,many,TRBJ1-1
TGCGCCAGCAGGGAGTGGGGGCCGAAGGACACTGAAGCTTTCTTT,CASREWGPKDTEAFF,TRBV5-1,.,15,.,TRBJ1-1
TGTGCCAGCAGCTTAGCGGGGCCTCAGTACTTC,CASSLAGPQYF,TRBV7-2,.,11,many,TRBJ2-7
TGCGCCAGCAGCCAAGTAGGACAGGGGTCCTACAATGAGCAGTTCTTC,CASSQVGQGSYNEQFF,TRBV4-3,TRBD1,16,once,TRBJ2-1
TGTGCCAGCAGCCCCGCGGTATCGGGCTCCTACAATGAGCAGTTCTTC,CASSPAVSGSYNEQFF,TRBV14,.,16,.,TRBJ2-1
TGTGCCATCAGGCCAGACACGGGTCACTACGAGCAGTACTTC,CAIRPDTGHYEQYF,TRBV10-3,.,14,.,TRBJ2-7
TGTGCCAGCAGCTTGAAGGAAACTGAAGCTTTCTTT,CASSLKETEAFF,TRBV5-6,.,12,.,TRBJ1-1
TGTGCCAGTAGCAGGGGGCAGGCTGATGGCTACACCTTC,CASSRGQADGYTF,TRBV19,TRBD1,13,few,TRBJ1-2
TGTGCCAGCAGCCGGAATGGGGAAGAGACCCAGTACTTC,CASSRNGEETQYF,TRBV14,.,13,.,TRBJ2-5
TGCGCCAGCAGCCAAACAGGGAAGAACACTGAAGCTTTCTTT,CASSQTGKNTEAFF,TRBV4-1,.,14,many,TRBJ1-1
TGTGCCAGCAGTTTGGGTTATAATTCACCCCTCCACTTT,CASSLGYNSPLHF,TRBV5-5,.,13,many,TRBJ1-6
TGTGCCATGGAAGCGGGGCAGGGAAACAATGAGCAGTTCTTC,CAMEAGQGNNEQFF,TRBV10-3,TRBD2,14,many,TRBJ2-1
TGCGCCAGCAGCCAAGATCCGTGGGGGCTCTACAATGAGCAGTTCTTC,CASSQDPWGLYNEQFF,TRBV4-1,.,16,few,TRBJ2-1
TGTGCCAGCAGCCAACCCCAGCGGGGGGCCCTTCAGCAGTTCTTC,CASSQPQRGALQQFF,TRBV7-9,TRBD2,15,few,TRBJ2-1
TGTGCCAGCAGCCGAACAGGACAGGGTAACTATGGCTACACCTTC,CASSRTGQGNYGYTF,TRBV5-5,TRBD1,15,.,TRBJ1-2
TGCAGTGCTGGTAGACAGGGGAGGAATTCACCCCTCCACTTT,CSAGRQGRNSPLHF,TRBV20-1,TRBD1,14,many,TRBJ1-6
TGTGCCAGCAGCTCCCCAAGCGGGACAGGGCTAGGAGGCTATGGCTACACCTTC,CASSSPSGTGLGGYGYTF,TRBV7-2,TRBD1,18,few,TRBJ1-2
TGTGCCAGCAGCTTTCAAGGGGCGATAATGAACACTGAAGCTTTCTTT,CASSFQGAIMNTEAFF,TRBV7-9,.,16,.,TRBJ1-1
TGTGCCAGCAGCCATTCCGGGACCGGGGAGCTGTTTTTT,CASSHSGTGELFF,TRBV3-1,.,13,few,TRBJ2-2
TGTGCCATCAGCGCGGGGATGGGGGGCCCCTACAATGAGCAGTTCTTC,CAISAGMGGPYNEQFF,TRBV10-3,.,16,many,TRBJ2-1
TGTGCCATCAGTGTTGAGGGTAGCAATCAGCCCCAGCATTTT,CAISVEGSNQPQHF,TRBV10-3,.,14,few,TRBJ1-5
TGTGCCAGCTTTGCGGGGACGTTCTATGGCTACACCTTC,CASFAGTFYGYTF,TRBV12-3/TRBV12-4,.,13,many,TRBJ1-2
TGTGCCAGCAGTTCACCCCAAGACAGGACGAAATCGAACACTGAAGCTTTCTTT,CASSSPQDRTKSNTEAFF,TRBV28,.,18,few,TRBJ1-1
TGTGCTAGTGGTGCAGTTGCCGGCACTGAAGCTTTCTTT,CASGAVAGTEAFF,TRBV12-5,.,13,many,TRBJ1-1